These T cell receptor beta chains were read from a single sample in a study of cytomegalovirus exposure and HLA in healthy donors. TCRdb's copy holds only in-frame clones and misses some; the assay was immunoSEQ multiplex PCR. This sample yields some 200,000 clones, of which roughly 70% are seen a single time; 2.6% belongs to the top ten. Input material: PBMCs. The receptors were sampled from a middle-aged man in good health and CMV-seropositive. Each CDR3 is given with its conserved first and last residue. D genes are given only for firm matches. Clone size, where shown, is once, few, many, or a class for clones that have expanded.

>NA|TRBV7-8|TRBJ2-7|NA
TGTGCCAGCAGTCCCGTGGAGGGGCTGGGGACCTACGAGCAGTACTTC
CASSPVEGLGTYEQYF
>NA|TRBV7-8|TRBJ1-5|NA
TGTGCCAGCAGCTTAGCCTCCAGCAATCAGCCCCAGCATTTT
CASSLASSNQPQHF
>NA|TRBV5-6|TRBJ1-3|NA
TGTGCCAGCAGCCCGGACAACTCTGGAAACACCATATATTTT
CASSPDNSGNTIYF
>NA|TRBV11-2|TRBJ1-6|once
TGTGCCAGCAGCCCATTCCTTCGAGGGGGGGATAATTCACCCCTCCACTTT
CASSPFLRGGDNSPLHF
>TRBD1|TRBV27|TRBJ1-2|NA
TGTGCCAGCAGGTCGGACAGGTCGAACTTCTATGGCTACACCTTC
CASRSDRSNFYGYTF
>TRBD2|TRBV7-6|TRBJ2-3|NA
TGTGCCAGCAGCTTAGCGGGGGGGTTAGATACGCAGTATTTT
CASSLAGGLDTQYF
>NA|TRBV6-6|TRBJ1-6|NA
TGTGCCAGCAGTCTGGGAGGGGGTGAGGGTTCACCCCTCCACTTT
CASSLGGGEGSPLHF
>NA|TRBV29-1|TRBJ2-5|NA
TGCAGCGTCCTTCTCCGGGAGACCCAGTACTTC
CSVLLRETQYF
>TRBD1|TRBV13|TRBJ1-1|NA
TGTGCCAGCAGCTTAGCCCTGACAGGGGCTGGAGCTTTCTTT
CASSLALTGAGAFF
>TRBD1|TRBV28|TRBJ2-7|NA
TGTGCCAGCAGTTGGTCCTTCCGGGACAGGTCCTACGAGCAGTACTTC
CASSWSFRDRSYEQYF
>TRBD1|TRBV28|TRBJ1-2|few
TGTGCCAGCAGTTTGACAGGGGGCTACCCTAACTATGGCTACACCTTC
CASSLTGGYPNYGYTF
>NA|TRBV5-1|TRBJ2-1|NA
TGCGCCAGCAGCGTCCCTCTAGCGACGAATGAGCAGTTCTTC
CASSVPLATNEQFF
>NA|TRBV12-5|TRBJ2-1|NA
TGTGCTAGTGGTTTGCAGGGTACTGGGTACAATGAGCAGTTCTTC
CASGLQGTGYNEQFF
>NA|TRBV9|TRBJ2-3|NA
TGTGCCAGCAGCCAAGACGGCGGGGCCAGCACAGATACGCAGTATTTT
CASSQDGGASTDTQYF
>NA|TRBV4-1|TRBJ1-5|few
TGCGCCAGCAGCCAACCTACAGGACGCGGCGGAGATCAGCCCCAGCATTTT
CASSQPTGRGGDQPQHF